This TCR beta chain was recovered during a study of blood T cell repertoires in COVID-19. Between the trimmed V and J ends, which lost 3 bases and 3 bases, there was a span of 15 bases. This CDR3 spans 15 amino acids. In germline, CDR1 is SGHRS, CDR2 YFSETQ. In the authors' methods: Amplification from reference gene primers served as the basis for estimated nucleated cell counts. Sequenced by immunoSEQ multiplex PCR; TCRdb stores in-frame clones only, minus some. The DNA was the basis for D and trimming; V, J and clone size are from that table. This table holds a few hundred thousand clones, 82% found once.

Sequencing was done on a sample of PBMCs or T cells enriched from blood (not recorded which). The rearrangement uses TRBV5-1 and TRBJ2-5; D is perhaps TRBD2 (6 bases). The receptor's source is a woman aged 60-75 years who had recovered from COVID-19. The CDR3 loop reads CASSSTGTSKETQYF. The CDR3 DNA follows: TGCGCCAGCAGCTCAACGGGGACTTCCAAAGAGACCCAGTACTTC. Full variable domain (rest looked up from reference TRBV5-1 and TRBJ2-5): KAGVTQTPRYLIKTRGQQVTLSCSPISGHRSVSWYQQTPGQGLQFLFEYFSETQRNKGNFPGRFSGRQFSNSRSEMNVSTLELGDSALYLCASSSTGTSKETQYFGPGTRLLVL.